The following is a T cell receptor (beta chain) sequence with its context. Its antigen is not known. The sample originates from a study of cytomegalovirus exposure and HLA in healthy donors. The CDR3 is 15 amino acids. V was cut by 0 bases and J by 5 bases, with 11 bases left in between. Germline V gene lookup returns CDR1 LNHDA and CDR2 SQIVND (reference sequence). PCR involved 60 Vbeta and 13 Jbeta primers. Libraries were prepared by immunoSEQ multiplex PCR; TCRdb keeps only in-frame clonotypes and omits some of them. The table records approximately 77,000 clones, less than 80% of them present only once. Study-wide points: Sequencing depth roughly uniform across donors was assumed in presence/absence analyses. A prior analysis recorded that most TCR beta V segments were productive about 87% or about 30% of the time.

The rearrangement uses TRBV19 and TRBJ1-5, with D possibly being TRBD1 (5 bases). The origin of this receptor is a middle-aged woman in good health and CMV-seronegative. What was sequenced was PBMCs. CDR3 residues: CASSIDKQVYQPQHF. The CDR3 DNA reads as TGTGCCAGTAGTATAGATAAACAGGTCTATCAGCCCCAGCATTTT.